The entry below gives a single TCR beta chain sequence along with its context. Its antigen remains unknown. TCRdb passed the RT-PCR reads through MiXCR, listing each CDR3 protein once. The repertoire consists of more than 450,000 distinct CDR3 sequences, with approximately 7.7% occurring once and the leading ten covering 13%. This specimen comes from a study of response to subunit inactivated influenza vaccine. Study results and limitations: Authors suggested each seasonal influenza vaccination recruits few new T cells.

The germline V gene encodes CDR1 SGHTA and CDR2 FQGNSA. V lost 4 bases and J lost 2, with 9 bases in between. This CDR3 contains 13 residues. The clonotype was recovered from a man aged 50 to 69 who received an inactivated influenza vaccine. Sequences were derived from PBMCs from blood, sampled less than 30 months after vaccination. The J gene is TRBJ2-7, the V gene TRBV7-2; D perhaps matches TRBD1 (5 bases). The CDR3 here is CASSWGLTYEQYF. The CDR3 DNA sequence: TGTGCCAGCAGCTGGGGCCTCACCTACGAGCAGTACTTC.